Sequencing of this TCR beta chain was carried out in a study of identical twins (dated by TCRdb to 2016 to 2018). Some background on the complete study: To test whether fetal clonotypes persist, this study deep-sequenced TCR alpha and beta repertoires from monozygotic twins, from unrelated adults of various ages, and from cord blood. Replicate twin experiments were performed at different times using different library preparation protocols to rule out contamination.

Points the paper makes about the study in general: Abundant cord blood beta clonotypes carried fewer insertions; young adult naive repertoires showed a weaker similar trend, while memory repertoires showed none. Out-of-frame TCR alpha sequences shared between twins showed an excess of low generation-probability sequences compared with coincidental sharing between unrelated individuals. Zero-insertion analyses could be partly confounded by invariant T cells such as MAIT and iNKT, although diverse VJ usage argued against such confounding for most clonotypes. A weaker excess of twin sharing was found in beta out-of-frame sequences because the signal-to-noise ratio was lowered by fewer shared sequences. In monozygotic twins, recombination models systematically underestimated out-of-frame TCR alpha sharing, but the models matched the sharing seen between unrelated individuals. Because the same donors could not be followed over many years, conclusions were based on cross-sectional statistical analysis.

Library method: 5' RACE. Data came from an Illumina HiSeq 2000. A universal primer binding site was added through template switching, and the final cDNA carried a unique molecular identifier so that TCR cDNA molecules could be counted accurately. Specific primers in the conserved constant-segment region were used to synthesize first-strand cDNA for TCR alpha and beta chains. To control for contamination, every cDNA library carried two barcodes: a SMART-Mk sample barcode plus Illumina barcodes. Two successive PCR steps introduced TruSeq adapter sequences along with Illumina sample barcodes. The Illumina HiSeq platform was used with custom primers to sequence TCR alpha and beta cDNA libraries. The paper's processing steps were these. Unique molecular identifiers were extracted from raw reads with MiGEC, and CDR3 positions were determined with MiXCR. Recombination models were inferred per individual with the repgenHMM and IGoR tools using an EM algorithm. The analysis of shared clonotypes was done with the tcR package in R, with sharing normalized by the product of cloneset sizes. To study raw recombination without the effects of thymic and clonal selection, out-of-frame nonproductive sequences were analyzed. Using fastp trimming at Q25 and MiXCR clonotype assembly, TCRdb reanalyzed the public sequencing data and kept in-frame beta chains. Rows are unified per CDR3 protein, each entry keeping the most common DNA and genes. It is TCRdb's table, rather than the study itself, that gives the V and J calls and clone size. The sample includes 350,000 to 400,000 distinct CDR3 sequences, with roughly 9% observed a single time. In total, the top ten clones hold 8% to 10% of the sample.

A word on this clonotype: Its antigen is not yet known. Base qualities are not provided; no much larger clone lies one nucleotide away.

CDR1 and CDR2 are drawn from the germline V gene: SGHVS, FQNEAQ. The V end gives up 5 bases and the J end 2 bases, leaving 11 bases in the junction not matched to a gene. The CDR3 covers 18 residues, taking in both the cysteine and the phenylalanine. Solely the CDR3 DNA is kept, with 54 bases framed from the first base. Every donor in the study was a healthy Caucasian. Three unrelated non-twin adults were also sequenced: a male aged 18 to 30, a male aged 50 to 60 and a female aged 50 to 60. Using Miltenyi CD45RO+ enrichment and human naive T-cell isolation kits, memory (CD45RO+) and naive T cells were isolated from PBMC.

The sample was naive T cells sorted from blood. In the paper's terms, the cell subset or site label means: cells isolated with a human naive T-cell isolation kit. The chain employs TRBV7-8 and TRBJ2-3; the central 12 bases match TRBD2. This TCR was recovered from a woman in her fifties or sixties in good health. The sequenced DNA: TGTGCCAGCAGCCCCCGGACTAGCGGGAAGACTCCCACAGATACGCAGTATTTT. This codes for CASSPRTSGKTPTDTQYF.